The present entry profiles one T cell receptor beta chain with its context. In the source study's methods: Nucleated cell number was recorded as an estimate derived from reference gene primer amplification. The repertoire was sequenced with immunoSEQ multiplex PCR; TCRdb's copy has only in-frame clones and lacks some. The DNA was the basis for D and trimming; V, J and clone size are from that table. The sample carries roughly 220,000 clones, around 87% recorded once. This entry belongs to a study of blood T cell repertoires in COVID-19. V was pared by 3 bases and J by 5 bases, with 14 bases between. CDR1 is LNHNV, CDR2 YYDKDF, per germline (reference sequence). This CDR3 comprises 15 residues. Study members were between roughly 18 and 100 years old and lived in approximately 25 US regions. Cohorts were assigned according to the clinical history that participants reported. Contact with a PCR-confirmed or clinician-diagnosed COVID-19 case occurred within 2 weeks of entry.

Sequencing was done on a sample of PBMCs or T cells enriched from blood (not recorded which). This sequence was found in a man in his thirties or forties who had been exposed to COVID-19. The genes are TRBV15 and TRBJ1-5; D is perhaps TRBD1 (6 bases). CDR3 sequence reads: CATSRTTGLHQPQHF. The DNA of the CDR3 is TGTGCCACCAGCAGGACCACAGGGCTGCATCAGCCCCAGCATTTT.